One sample yielded the 6 T cell receptor beta chains listed below, sequenced in a study of shared clonotypes between healthy human individuals. Clones were read by immunoSEQ multiplex PCR, and TCRdb kept only the in-frame ones, dropping some. The sample yields approximately 2,300,000 clones, around 92% seen once. The material sequenced was naive CD4+ T cells from PBMCs. Indicated subset: CD45RA+ positively selected. The receptors derive from a man younger than 30 in good health. Some clones in this sample may be carry-over from other donors' samples.

This chain connects TRBV29-1 to TRBJ2-7; 7 bases line up with TRBD1. Germline values: CDR1 SQVTM, CDR2 ANQGSEA. V gave up 8 bases and J gave up 6 bases; unmatched junction bases: 10. The CDR3 covers 12 residues. CDR3 in DNA: TGCAGCATAAGACAGGGCCCGGGCGAGCAGTACTTC. Translating it yields CSIRQGPGEQYF.

This clone was seen more than once but under ten times. Other DNA sequences of this sample code for an identical CDR3. J is TRBJ2-1 and V is TRBV7-9, with 9 bases lining up with TRBD1. Per germline, CDR1 SEHNR and CDR2 FQNEAQ (reference sequence). This CDR3 has 13 residues. The V segment lost 3 bases and the J segment 7 bases; nucleotides outside the gene matches: 1. The CDR3 bases are TGTGCCAGCAGCTTGGGACAGGGAAATGAGCAGTTCTTC. It specifies CASSLGQGNEQFF.

The chain has TRBV6-4 and TRBJ2-3; 9 positions match TRBD2. Trimming at V came to 0 bases and at J to 3 bases, leaving 4 bases not matched to a gene. The germline gives CDR1 MRHNA, CDR2 SNTAGT. This CDR3 spans 16 amino acids. The chain's CDR3 is CASSDSSLAGTDTQYF. CDR3 coding DNA: TGTGCCAGCAGTGACTCGAGTCTAGCGGGGACAGATACGCAGTATTTT.

The chain is built from TRBV9 and TRBJ2-2; D may be TRBD1 (6 bases). Germline V gene data show CDR1 as SGDLS and CDR2 as YYNGEE. This CDR3 has 17 residues. Trimming took 4 bases from V and 3 from J, leaving 19 bases between them. The CDR3 protein is CASSLLPGQTYTGELFF. DNA for the CDR3: TGTGCCAGCAGCCTCTTGCCCGGACAGACCTACACCGGGGAGCTGTTTTTT.

The chain carries TRBV7-2 and TRBJ2-4; D may match TRBD1 or TRBD2 (5 bases each). Germline V gene data show CDR1 as SGHTA and CDR2 as FQGNSA. With 2 bases removed from V and 9 bases from J, the gap between germline ends came to 14 bases. The CDR3 sequence is 14 residues long. The CDR3 loop is CASSLNRGEGIQYF. As DNA, the CDR3 is TGTGCCAGCAGCTTAAACCGAGGGGAAGGCATTCAGTACTTC.

The genes are TRBV14 and TRBJ2-3; D unresolved. Germline values: CDR1 SGHDN, CDR2 FVKESK. The CDR3 loop spans 18 amino acids. The germline V and J ends were trimmed by 4 bases and 6 bases, with 26 bases remaining between them. For the CDR3, the DNA is TGTGCCAGCAGCCCCTTTAGGGTGATTTACGTCGAGTCTGATACGCAGTATTTT. It is translated as CASSPFRVIYVESDTQYF.